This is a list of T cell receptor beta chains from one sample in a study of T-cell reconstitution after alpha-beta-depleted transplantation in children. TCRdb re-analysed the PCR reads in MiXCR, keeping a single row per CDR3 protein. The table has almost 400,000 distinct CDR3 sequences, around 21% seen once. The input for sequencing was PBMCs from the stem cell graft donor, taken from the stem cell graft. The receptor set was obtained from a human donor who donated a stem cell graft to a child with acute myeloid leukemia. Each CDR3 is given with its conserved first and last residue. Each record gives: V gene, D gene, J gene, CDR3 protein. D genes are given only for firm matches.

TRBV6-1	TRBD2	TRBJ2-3	CASSPLAGAGSQYF
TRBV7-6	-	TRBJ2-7	CASSLFPGTGYEQYF
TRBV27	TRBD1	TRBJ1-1	CASSPGQAPNTEAFF
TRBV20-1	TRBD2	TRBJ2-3	CSAQALAGGPDTQYF
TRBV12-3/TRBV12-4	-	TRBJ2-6	CASRETANVLTF
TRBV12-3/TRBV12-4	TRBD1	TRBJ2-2	CASSPLTGQGGGELFF
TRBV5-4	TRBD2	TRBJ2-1	CASSGLAGGIYNEQFF
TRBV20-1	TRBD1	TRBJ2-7	CSAGVPGQGTYEQYF
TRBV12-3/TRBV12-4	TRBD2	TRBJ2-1	CASSFGRLRGLAGEGNEQFF
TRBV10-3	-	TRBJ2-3	CAITPQERGTSTDTQYF
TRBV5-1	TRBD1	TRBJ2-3	CASSRTGEDTQYF
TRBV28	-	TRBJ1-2	CASSLQGFDYTF
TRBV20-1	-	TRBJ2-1	CSYPGEAYNEQFF
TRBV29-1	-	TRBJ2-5	CSVEKGTETQYF
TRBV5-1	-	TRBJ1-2	CASSLREDYGYTF
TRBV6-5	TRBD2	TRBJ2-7	CASSLGLAGYEQYF
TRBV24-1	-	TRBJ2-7	CATSAGRVGRNSYEQYF
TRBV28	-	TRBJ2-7	CASSFLRVHEQYF
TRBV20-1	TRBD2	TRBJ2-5	CSARSKWTSLQETQYF
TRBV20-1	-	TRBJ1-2	CSARREDGYYGYTF
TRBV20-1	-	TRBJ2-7	CSARGPTYQDEQYF
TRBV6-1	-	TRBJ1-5	CASSKIAGTSNQPQHF
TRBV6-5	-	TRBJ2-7	CATRRGGDEQYF
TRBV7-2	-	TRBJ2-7	CASTFHGSYEQYF
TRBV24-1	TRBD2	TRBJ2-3	CATSDPSRLAGGTDTQYF
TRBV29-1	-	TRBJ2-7	CSAKLEAEQYF
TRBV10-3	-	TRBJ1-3	CAIRGQYNSGNTIYF
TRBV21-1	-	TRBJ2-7	CASSIGQEFYEQYF
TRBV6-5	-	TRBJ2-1	CASFSTNEQFF
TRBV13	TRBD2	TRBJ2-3	CASSFLAGTKHTDTQYF
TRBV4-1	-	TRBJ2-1	CASSARLPYNEQFF
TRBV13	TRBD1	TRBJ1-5	CASSRAQGGIGQPQHF
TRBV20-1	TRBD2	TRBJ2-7	CSATWTSGTYEQYF
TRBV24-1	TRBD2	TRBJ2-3	CATSDFAGTMADTQYF
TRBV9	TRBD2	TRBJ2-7	CASNGAGDYEQYF
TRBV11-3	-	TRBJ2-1	CASSPRTAGEQFF
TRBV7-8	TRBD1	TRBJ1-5	CASSSRTGGYSNQPQHF
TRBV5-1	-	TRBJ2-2	CASSPSGSRTGELFF
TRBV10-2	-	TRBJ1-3	CASKLQELGGNTIYF
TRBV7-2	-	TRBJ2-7	CASSLGVAGYEQYF
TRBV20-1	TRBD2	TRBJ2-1	CSASLSGTYNEQFF
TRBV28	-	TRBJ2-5	CATRLIGGSIETQYF
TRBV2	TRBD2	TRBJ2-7	CASSERGERTRYEQYF
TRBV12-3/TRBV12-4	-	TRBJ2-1	CASSLRDGYNEQFF